Listed here are 32 T cell receptor beta chains from one sample, sequenced in a study of blood T cell repertoires in COVID-19. Data came from immunoSEQ multiplex PCR; TCRdb stores just in-frame clones and leaves some out. The repertoire holds about 290,000 clones, with roughly 90% as singletons. The sample comprised peripheral blood. The receptors derive from a woman aged 25 to 45 with COVID-19, enrolled during active disease.

The rearrangement links TRBV6-6 to TRBJ1-2; 7 bases match TRBD1. The CDR3 loop spans 14 amino acids. CDR1 is MNHNY and CDR2 is SVGAGI in the germline V gene (reference sequence). V lost 2 bases to trimming and J lost 6 bases; unmatched junction nucleotides: 6. In nucleotides, the CDR3 is TGTGCCAGCAGTTACCGACAGGGAGGTGATGGCTACACCTTC. This codes for CASSYRQGGDGYTF.

This sequence joins TRBV6-1 and TRBJ1-1; D not certain. CDR1 MNHNS and CDR2 SASEGT come from the germline V gene. V was pared by 5 bases and J by 2 bases, with 21 bases between. This CDR3 region has 17 residues. The CDR3 DNA sequence: TGTGCCAGCAGTAAAGTAATAGGAGGTACATTAAACACTGAAGCTTTCTTT. It specifies CASSKVIGGTLNTEAFF.

The V call is TRBV11-1, the J call TRBJ2-5; possible D gene TRBD1, 5 bases. Trimming removed 7 bases from V and 5 bases from J, with 11 bases in between. The CDR3 has 12 residues. The germline CDR1 and CDR2 sequences are SGHAT and FQDESV (reference sequence). The CDR3 reads CASIGVGETQYF. The CDR3 DNA sequence: TGTGCCAGCATAGGGGTGGGGGAGACCCAGTACTTC.

V gene TRBV18 combines with J gene TRBJ2-7; 9 bases map to TRBD1. Germline V CDR1 and CDR2: KGHSH, LQKENI. There are 15 residues in the CDR3. Germline trimming cut 4 bases from V and 4 bases from J; bases unmatched to any gene: 8. CDR3 nucleotides: TGTGCCAGCTCACACCCGGGACAGGGAAGATACGAGCAGTACTTC. Translation gives CASSHPGQGRYEQYF.

The chain links TRBV5-1 to TRBJ2-7; 9 bases align to TRBD1. The CDR3 runs 15 residues. Germline loops: CDR1 SGHRS, CDR2 YFSETQ. The V segment lost 4 bases and the J segment 2 bases; nucleotides outside the gene matches: 7. The CDR3 DNA reads TGCGCCAGCAGCGCCTGGACAGGGGTAGCCTACGAGCAGTACTTC. Translated, it gives CASSAWTGVAYEQYF.

The chain joins TRBV18 to TRBJ1-3, with D possibly TRBD1 on 6 matching bases. CDR3 length equals 14 residues. The V gene's germline CDR1 is KGHSH and CDR2 LQKENI. The ends were cut back, 8 bases at V and 6 bases at J, with 17 bases in the middle. CDR3 region: CASRDPGAENTIYF. The CDR3, as DNA: TGTGCCAGCCGTGACCCAGGGGCGGAAAACACCATATATTTT.

The V gene is TRBV5-1, the J gene TRBJ2-3; 10 nucleotides align to TRBD2. V lost 4 bases and J lost 10; bases outside the gene matches: 9. The CDR3 is 14 residues long. Germline assignment: CDR1 SGHRS and CDR2 YFSETQ. CDR3 in DNA: TGCGCCAGCAGCCCGGTAGCGGGGGGCGGGGCGCAGTATTTT. Protein sequence: CASSPVAGGGAQYF.

V and J are TRBV28 and TRBJ2-1, with unresolved D. V lost 11 bases and J 4 bases, leaving 6 bases between the germline ends. The germline CDR1 and CDR2 sequences are MDHEN and SYDVKM. The CDR3 is 10 residues long. The CDR3 spells CALDYNEQFF. CDR3 nucleotide sequence: TGTGCCTTAGATTACAATGAGCAGTTCTTC.

This clone was recorded only once. V is TRBV7-9 and J is TRBJ2-1; possible D gene TRBD2, 6 bases. The CDR3 is 15 residues long. The germline V gene encodes CDR1 SEHNR and CDR2 FQNEAQ (reference sequence). Trimming left V 5 bases short and J 6 bases short, with 17 bases between. The CDR3 is CASSTSPGTVNEQFF. In nucleotides, the CDR3 is TGTGCCAGCAGCACTAGCCCTGGGACTGTCAATGAGCAGTTCTTC.

The CDR3 DNA follows: TGTGCCAGCAGCTTAACCCCGGACTTAAATGAGCAGTTCTTC. Its translation: CASSLTPDLNEQFF. J is TRBJ2-1 and V is TRBV11-2, with D tentatively TRBD2 (5 bases). Trimming pared 2 bases from V and 7 bases from J, leaving 12 bases between. The germline V gene has CDR1 SGHAT and CDR2 FQNNGV. The CDR3 spans 14 residues.

V and J are TRBV10-1 and TRBJ1-1; D might be TRBD1 (5 bases). Germline assignment: CDR1 WNHNN and CDR2 SYGVQD (reference sequence). V was pared by 3 bases and J by 0 bases, with 5 bases between. CDR3 length: 13 amino acids. CDR3 sequence: CASSEGVNTEAFF. The CDR3 DNA sequence: TGCGCCAGCAGTGAAGGGGTGAACACTGAAGCTTTCTTT.

This clone appeared a few times. The chain is built from TRBV7-9 and TRBJ1-5; tentative D call: TRBD1 (6 bases). The CDR3 has 15 residues. Trimming cost V 5 bases and J 0 bases, with 11 bases left between them. Germline CDR1 and CDR2: SEHNR and FQNEAQ (reference sequence). CDR3 bases: TGTGCCAGCAGCCCCACAGGGTATAGCAATCAGCCCCAGCATTTT. It translates to CASSPTGYSNQPQHF.

This chain links TRBV5-4 with TRBJ2-5, with 9 bases that match TRBD2. This CDR3 region has 16 residues. Germline assignment: CDR1 SGHNT and CDR2 YYREEE (reference sequence). The J segment lost 4 bases and the V segment lost 3 bases, leaving 10 bases of the junction unmatched. The chain's CDR3 is CASSSGGRGGRETQYF. Written as DNA, the CDR3 is TGTGCCAGCAGCTCCGGAGGGCGGGGGGGTAGAGAGACCCAGTACTTC.

This clone has at least ten counts. The CDR3 reads CASSRTEGRDGYTF. As DNA, the CDR3 is TGTGCCAGCAGCCGGACCGAGGGGAGGGATGGCTACACCTTC. This sequence joins TRBV7-6 and TRBJ1-2; a weak D match, TRBD1 (5 bases). V was trimmed by 5 bases and J by 6 bases, leaving 16 bases between them. The V gene's germline CDR1 is SGHVS and CDR2 FNYEAQ. The CDR3 has 14 residues.

As regards this clone: Other DNA sequences in the same sample also yield this CDR3. The rearrangement joins TRBV20-1 to TRBJ1-2; a weak D match, TRBD1 (6 bases). This CDR3 has 10 amino acids. Germline values: CDR1 DFQATT, CDR2 SNEGSKA (reference sequence). Trimming stripped 6 bases from V and 7 bases from J, with 9 bases between. In DNA form, the CDR3 reads TGCAGTGCAGCAGGGGTTGGCTACACCTTC. It translates to CSAAGVGYTF.

The J gene is TRBJ1-1, the V gene TRBV10-3, with a weak D call TRBD1 (5 bases). Germline values: CDR1 ENHRY, CDR2 SYGVKD. The CDR3 runs to 13 residues. Trimming removed 4 bases at V and 0 bases at J, with 6 bases between. The CDR3 sequence is CAISGGVNTEAFF. The CDR3 nucleotides are TGTGCCATCAGTGGGGGGGTGAACACTGAAGCTTTCTTT.

This clone appeared a few times. The CDR3 nucleotides are TGTGCCAGCAGGACGACAACCGCCGTCATTGGCTACACCTTC. It specifies CASRTTTAVIGYTF. V usage is TRBV2 and J usage is TRBJ1-2, with D uncertain. Germline values: CDR1 SNHLY, CDR2 FYNNEI. The CDR3 contains 14 residues. Trimming left V 6 bases short and J 7 bases short, with 18 bases between.

The chain joins TRBV9 to TRBJ2-1; D may be TRBD1 (5 bases). Germline V gene data show CDR1 as SGDLS and CDR2 as YYNGEE. There are 16 residues in the CDR3. Deletions cut 3 bases from V and 0 bases from J, with 13 bases between. CDR3 residues: CASSATAVLSYNEQFF. The CDR3 DNA reads as TGTGCCAGCAGCGCGACAGCCGTACTCTCCTACAATGAGCAGTTCTTC.

This chain links TRBV7-8 with TRBJ2-7, with TRBD1 as a possible D gene (6 bases). Germline values: CDR1 SGHVS, CDR2 FQNEAQ. The CDR3 covers 16 residues. V shed 0 bases and J shed 7 bases, with 19 bases lying between them. The CDR3 DNA follows: TGTGCCAGCAGCTTAGCGTTGGCCAGGGGTTCGGAAGAGCAGTACTTC. Encoded protein: CASSLALARGSEEQYF.

This clone was recorded once. The rearrangement links TRBV7-8 to TRBJ2-5, with TRBD2 matching 10 bases. Trimming cost V 2 bases and J 1 base; bases outside gene matches: 4. Germline V gene data show CDR1 as SGHVS and CDR2 as FQNEAQ. The CDR3 is made up of 16 amino acids. CDR3 region: CASSLTSGVVQETQYF. In nucleotides, the CDR3 is TGTGCCAGCAGCTTAACTAGCGGGGTAGTCCAAGAGACCCAGTACTTC.

The sample holds a few counts of this clone. The CDR3: CASSLFDYPGTEAFF. DNA for the CDR3: TGTGCCAGCAGTTTATTCGATTATCCGGGAACTGAAGCTTTCTTT. This sequence joins TRBV28 and TRBJ1-1; D uncertain. Germline V gives CDR1 MDHEN, CDR2 SYDVKM. V shed 1 base and J shed 5 bases, with 14 bases lying between them. The CDR3 runs to 15 residues.

This clone has a handful of counts. This chain connects TRBV6-5 to TRBJ2-2, with D tentatively TRBD1 (5 bases). Per germline, CDR1 MNHEY and CDR2 SVGAGI. The CDR3 loop spans 15 amino acids. Trimming left V 0 bases short and J 1 base short, with 6 bases between. The CDR3 DNA is TGTGCCAGCAGTTACTCAGGGGAGAACACCGGGGAGCTGTTTTTT. Amino acid sequence: CASSYSGENTGELFF.

Points on this clone: One end of the junction fails to match germline, which may point to a read error. V gene TRBV12-3 or TRBV12-4 combines with J gene TRBJ1-5; D gene uncertain. This CDR3 is built from 13 residues. This CDR3 is CVSSFGQDQPQHF. Written as DNA, the CDR3 is TGTGTCAGCAGTTTTGGGCAGGATCAGCCCCAGCATTTT.

The genes are TRBV21-1 and TRBJ1-2. TRBV21-1 is noted as a pseudogene. The CDR3 covers 11 residues. Here the CDR3 reads CASLANYGYTF. The CDR3 coding sequence is TGTGCCAGCTTAGCTAACTATGGCTACACCTTC.

The chain carries TRBV7-2 and TRBJ2-3, with TRBD2 identical over 7 bases. Germline loops: CDR1 SGHTA, CDR2 FQGNSA. The CDR3 runs 17 residues. The V and J ends lost 5 bases and 0 bases, in that order; junction bases with no gene match: 11. The CDR3 DNA is TGTGCCAGCAGCCGGGGCCAAGCGGGGTCGAGCACAGATACGCAGTATTTT. Translation: CASSRGQAGSSTDTQYF.

V and J are TRBV28 and TRBJ1-2; 7 bases are a match to TRBD1. The CDR3 extends over 17 amino acids. The V gene end was trimmed by 8 bases and the J gene end by 1 base; junction bases not matched to a gene: 16. Germline CDR1 MDHEN, CDR2 SYDVKM. CDR3 DNA sequence: TGTGCCAGCCGGACCGACTCGGGACAGCAACTTAACTATGGCTACACCTTC. Its protein product is CASRTDSGQQLNYGYTF.

This clone turned up a few times. V and J are TRBV9 and TRBJ2-7, with 7 bases identical to TRBD1. This CDR3 spans 15 amino acids. CDR1 is SGDLS, CDR2 YYNGEE, per germline. V shed 0 bases and J 2 bases; nucleotides not matched to a gene: 5. CDR3 coding DNA: TGTGCCAGCAGCGTAGCTGGGACAGCTACCTACGAGCAGTACTTC. It codes for CASSVAGTATYEQYF.

The rearrangement links TRBV30 to TRBJ1-4; D not resolved. The V gene lost 3 bases and the J gene lost 7 bases, with 9 bases spanning the gap. Germline CDR1 GTSNPN, CDR2 SVGIG (reference sequence). The CDR3 is 12 residues long. The CDR3 is CAWSLGSEKLFF. CDR3 nucleotide sequence: TGTGCCTGGAGCCTCGGTAGTGAAAAACTGTTTTTT.

The chain couples TRBV29-1 to TRBJ2-1, with a tentative D call TRBD2 (5 bases). Trimming took off 5 bases at V and 8 bases at J, with 16 bases between the two ends. Germline V CDR1 and CDR2: SQVTM, ANQGSEA. This CDR3 spans 13 amino acids. The CDR3 coding sequence is TGCAGCGTTTCCCCTTGGACTGGCGATGAGCAGTTCTTC. This encodes CSVSPWTGDEQFF.

This chain links TRBV7-7 with TRBJ2-5, with D hard to call. Trimming took 2 bases from V and 5 from J, leaving 15 bases between them. This CDR3 has 15 residues. Germline V gene data show CDR1 as SSHAT and CDR2 as FNYEAQ (reference sequence). CDR3 loop: CASSLLGPPGETQYF. CDR3 in DNA: TGTGCCAGCAGCTTACTGGGTCCCCCCGGGGAGACCCAGTACTTC.

In the case of this clone: The identical CDR3 is also encoded by other nucleotide sequences in the sample. The gene calls are TRBV19 and TRBJ2-7, with 11 bases aligning to TRBD2. The germline V gene encodes CDR1 LNHDA and CDR2 SQIVND (reference sequence). Germline trimming cut 3 bases from V and 3 bases from J; bases unmatched to any gene: 4. This CDR3 spans 15 amino acids. CDR3 DNA: TGTGCCAGTAGTATCGGGCTAGCGGGGGGCTACGAGCAGTACTTC. As protein: CASSIGLAGGYEQYF.

This clone came up once. Germline is not matched at one junction end, which may reflect a read error. V gene TRBV3-1 (or the pseudogene TRBV3-2) combines with J gene TRBJ1-2, with TRBD1 matching 8 bases. The CDR3 has 14 residues. Germline V gene data show CDR1 as LGHDT and CDR2 as YNNKEL (reference sequence). In DNA, the CDR3 is TGTGCCAGCAGCCCGGACAGGGCCCCCTATGACTACACCTTC. Translated, it gives CASSPDRAPYDYTF.